Below, 8 T cell receptor beta chains from the same sample are listed, as sequenced in a study of CXCR3-negative and CXCR3-positive naive CD8 T cells. Libraries were UMI-labeled 5' RACE TRB cDNA. TCRdb re-called the 5' RACE reads; every CDR3 protein appears as one record, without DNA. Found here are 70,000 to 100,000 distinct CDR3 sequences; the top ten clones hold approximately 1.5%. Sequenced input: naive CXCR3- CD8+ T cells from blood. Sample subset: CD45RO-CCR7+CD27+CD95- naive CD8+ T cells lacking CXCR3 (TNR3-). The receptors come from a human donor in good health. Some clones in this sample may be carry-over from other donors' samples.

The chain employs TRBV13 and TRBJ1-5. This CDR3 region has 14 residues. CDR1 and CDR2 from the germline V gene are PRHDT and FYEKMQ (reference sequence). This chain's CDR3 is CASSLGLSNQPQHF.

This chain joins TRBV30 and TRBJ1-6. The germline gives CDR1 GTSNPN, CDR2 SVGIG (reference sequence). CDR3 length equals 14 residues. CDR3 protein: CAWTEGLYNSPLHF.

The chain has TRBV3-1 and TRBJ1-2. The CDR3 is 13 residues long. In germline, CDR1 is LGHDT, CDR2 YNNKEL (reference sequence). CDR3: CASSQRVFYGYTF.

The chain joins TRBV4-3 to TRBJ1-1. Germline V gene sequence: CDR1 LGHNA, CDR2 YSLEER. CDR3 length equals 15 residues. CDR3 amino acids: CASSQDRRLNTEAFF.

The chain couples TRBV14 to TRBJ2-7; TCRdb's D call of TRBD1 is untestable without DNA. Germline CDR1 and CDR2: SGHDN and FVKESK. The CDR3 contains 15 residues. The CDR3 reads CASSLVGTGSYEQYF.

This chain connects TRBV13 to TRBJ1-5; TCRdb calls TRBD1, which cannot be checked without DNA. The germline gives CDR1 PRHDT, CDR2 FYEKMQ (reference sequence). CDR3 size: 15 residues. CDR3 region: CASSLGTGGNQPQHF. Full variable domain (rest looked up from reference TRBV13 and TRBJ1-5): AAGVIQSPRHLIKEKRETATLKCYPIPRHDTVYWYQQGPGQDPQFLISFYEKMQSDKGSIPDRFSAQQFSDYHSELNMSSLELGDSALYFCASSLGTGGNQPQHFGDGTRLSIL.

The V and J genes are TRBV29-1 and TRBJ2-1. The CDR3 length is 14 residues. Germline CDR1 SQVTM, CDR2 ANQGSEA. The CDR3 protein is CSVEPDLSYNEQFF.

The V and J genes are TRBV2 and TRBJ2-5; there is no DNA to check the TCRdb D call of TRBD1. The V gene's germline CDR1 is SNHLY and CDR2 FYNNEI. The CDR3 is made up of 14 amino acids. CDR3 region: CASSWTGDAETQYF.